The clone carrying this TCR beta chain has at least ten counts. The antigen remains unidentified. Tregs were sorted as CD4+CD25+CD127-/low cells. TCRdb reanalysed the 5' RACE reads using MiXCR and keeps one entry per CDR3 protein. Altogether about 43,000 distinct CDR3 sequences are present, more than 20% being singletons, with the ten largest covering 3.5% to 4.5%. Findings and limits, study-wide: Tumor-infiltrating Treg TCR alpha and beta sequences overlapped most with tumor naive CD4+ T cells, then blood naive.

The CDR3 runs 16 residues. CDR1 and CDR2 from the germline V gene are MGHRA and YSYEKL. V lost 0 bases, J lost 6 bases, and 17 bases lay in between. Sequencing used Tregs sorted from a lymph node. This chain connects TRBV4-1 to TRBJ1-2; a weak D match, TRBD1 (5 bases). The receptor comes from a female donor with breast cancer. As DNA, the CDR3 is TGCGCCAGCAGCCAAGAGTGGTGGAGTAGAGGGGATGGCTACACCTTC. The encoded protein is CASSQEWWSRGDGYTF.